This T cell receptor (beta chain) was captured in a study of blood T cell repertoires in COVID-19. V was trimmed by 11 bases and J by 0 bases, leaving 19 bases between them. Germline CDR1 and CDR2: KGHDR and SFDVKD. The CDR3 totals 15 residues. Clones were sequenced by immunoSEQ multiplex PCR, and TCRdb holds only the in-frame ones, with some missing. The sample lists approximately 350,000 clones, around nine tenths occurring once. The TCR was taken from a woman in her seventies with COVID-19, enrolled during active disease. The chain uses TRBV24-1 and TRBJ2-7; a possible D gene is TRBD2 (6 bases). The sample comprised peripheral blood. In nucleotides, the CDR3 is TGTGCCAACTGCCTCGGACCCGGGAGCTCCTACGAGCAGTACTTC. Protein: CANCLGPGSSYEQYF.